The clone carrying this T cell receptor (beta chain) was seen only a few times. This specimen belongs to a study of CD8 T cells in ankylosing spondylitis. Germline CDR1 and CDR2: SGHRS and YFSETQ. The CDR3 has 13 amino acids. Trimming shortened V by 2 bases and J by 1 base, and 6 bases separated the two germline ends. Quantitative 5'-RACE was performed with molecular barcodes, and it yielded the TCR beta libraries. TCRdb reprocessed the 5' RACE reads via MiXCR and lists one record per CDR3 protein. The repertoire has 150,000 to 200,000 distinct CDR3 sequences, around 18% of them found once; the top ten carry over 7.5%.

The rearrangement uses TRBV5-1 and TRBJ1-1; D gene uncertain. The material sequenced was blood, either unsorted or a sorted T cell fraction (not recorded which). This receptor was taken from a male donor with ankylosing spondylitis or in good health (not recorded which). The CDR3 protein is CASSLRTNTEAFF. CDR3 DNA sequence: TGCGCCAGCAGCTTACGCACGAACACTGAAGCTTTCTTT.